Listed here are 27 T cell receptor beta chains from one sample, sequenced in a study of CD8+ T cells in alopecia areata. RNA was isolated and reverse transcribed to cDNA, the sequencing template. Sequencing was performed with immunoSEQ multiplex PCR; in TCRdb, only in-frame clones are kept and a portion is missing. Seen here are 140,000 or so clones, less than 65% observed once, and the top ten hold 30% to 45%. Sequenced sample: CD8+ T cells sorted from blood. Receptors originate from a human donor in good health.

The genes are TRBV28 and TRBJ2-7, with D tentatively TRBD2 (6 bases). Per germline, CDR1 MDHEN and CDR2 SYDVKM. V lost 3 bases to trimming and J lost 6 bases, with 18 bases between them. The CDR3 totals 15 residues. CDR3 sequence (DNA): TGTGCCAGCAGTTTCTCTGACGGGAGTTCAGTCGAGCAGTACTTC. Protein: CASSFSDGSSVEQYF.

This clone was observed a handful of times. The chain couples TRBV13 to TRBJ1-2; weak D call: TRBD1 (6 bases). The CDR3 contains 14 residues. With 0 bases removed from V and 4 bases from J, the gap between germline ends came to 9 bases. The germline CDR1 and CDR2 sequences are PRHDT and FYEKMQ (reference sequence). Written as DNA, the CDR3 is TGTGCCAGCAGCTTAGGGGGGGCCTCCTATGGCTACACCTTC. Translated, it gives CASSLGGASYGYTF.

With regard to this clone: The sample has other DNA sequences that encode this CDR3 too. This rearrangement joins TRBV2 to TRBJ2-7; D is ambiguous. Germline V gene data show CDR1 as SNHLY and CDR2 as FYNNEI. Trimming cost V 5 bases and J 4 bases, with 3 bases left between them. The CDR3 runs 10 residues. CDR3 region: CASSSYEQYF. The CDR3 region has the DNA TGTGCCAGCAGTTCGTACGAGCAGTACTTC.

For this clone: Other DNA sequences in the sample encode the same CDR3. As DNA, the CDR3 is TGTGCCAGCAGCTTGGGGCCAGATACGCAGTATTTT. This translates into CASSLGPDTQYF. The chain employs TRBV7-9 and TRBJ2-3, with a weak D call TRBD1 (5 bases). Germline loops: CDR1 SEHNR, CDR2 FQNEAQ (reference sequence). The CDR3 has 12 amino acids. V gave up 3 bases and J gave up 4 bases, with 5 bases separating them.

A few counts support this clone. The CDR3 bases are TGTGCCAGCAACCTCGGTGCGGGAGGGATGGAGACCCAGTACTTC. It yields the protein CASNLGAGGMETQYF. The rearrangement uses TRBV5-6 and TRBJ2-5; 9 nucleotides line up with TRBD2. Per the germline V gene, CDR1 is SGHDT and CDR2 is YYEEEE. The J segment lost 5 bases and the V segment lost 6 bases, leaving 11 bases of the junction unmatched. The CDR3 sequence is 15 residues long.

The chain links TRBV13 to TRBJ2-7, with 9 bases aligning to TRBD1. Germline assignment: CDR1 PRHDT and CDR2 FYEKMQ (reference sequence). The CDR3 consists of 15 residues. The ends lost 5 bases at V and 5 bases at J; junction bases unmatched: 10. CDR3 nucleotide sequence: TGTGCCAGCAGCCGAACCGGGACAGGGCACCACGAGCAGTACTTC. It codes for CASSRTGTGHHEQYF.

The chain employs TRBV14 and TRBJ2-2; TRBD1 matches at 8 bases. This CDR3 contains 16 residues. The germline gives CDR1 SGHDN, CDR2 FVKESK. J lost 12 bases, V lost 2 bases, and 14 bases had no gene match. The CDR3 sequence is CASSQFLLGRGLKLFF. Here the CDR3 DNA reads TGTGCCAGCAGCCAATTCCTTCTAGGCAGGGGGCTGAAGCTGTTTTTT.

This clone was counted only a few times. The genes are TRBV29-1 and TRBJ2-1; perhaps TRBD2 as D (6 bases). Deletions cut 0 bases from V and 10 bases from J, with 10 bases between. Per the germline V gene, CDR1 is SQVTM and CDR2 is ANQGSEA. The CDR3 has 12 amino acids. CDR3 sequence (DNA): TGCAGCGTTGAAGATTCGGGGGTGGAGCAGTTCTTC. It specifies CSVEDSGVEQFF.

The chain recombines TRBV4-1 with TRBJ2-2; D not resolved. Germline V gene sequence: CDR1 MGHRA, CDR2 YSYEKL. V lost 3 bases and J 6 bases, leaving 5 bases between the germline ends. The CDR3 is 12 amino acids. CDR3 sequence reads: CASSHHAGELFF. CDR3 sequence (DNA): TGCGCCAGCAGCCATCACGCCGGGGAGCTGTTTTTT.

The V and J genes are TRBV25-1 and TRBJ2-7; D is perhaps TRBD1 or TRBD2 (6 bases each). Trimming pared 6 bases from V and 6 bases from J, leaving 21 bases between. Germline CDR1 is MGHDK and CDR2 is SYGVNS. This CDR3 contains 15 residues. The CDR3 spells CASREGGTYLSEQYF. CDR3 in DNA: TGTGCCAGCAGGGAGGGTGGGACATATCTTTCCGAGCAGTACTTC.

The V gene is TRBV5-4, the J gene TRBJ2-3; 9 nucleotides agree with TRBD2. The V gene's germline CDR1 is SGHNT and CDR2 YYREEE (reference sequence). The CDR3 totals 16 residues. The V and J ends lost 3 bases and 1 base, in that order; junction bases with no gene match: 6. CDR3 in amino acids: CASSWRKRGGTDTQYF. The CDR3 DNA is TGTGCCAGCAGCTGGCGAAAGCGGGGGGGCACAGATACGCAGTATTTT.

The rearrangement joins TRBV29-1 to TRBJ1-2; 7 positions match TRBD1. The CDR3 length is 12 residues. CDR1 is SQVTM and CDR2 is ANQGSEA in the germline V gene. The ends lost 6 bases at V and 7 bases at J; junction bases unmatched: 8. CDR3 bases: TGCAGCGTCCCGGACAGGAGCACTGGCTACACCTTC. Amino acid sequence: CSVPDRSTGYTF.

The chain carries TRBV6-5 and TRBJ2-1; D is perhaps TRBD1 (6 bases). Looked up from germline, CDR1 is MNHEY and CDR2 is SVGAGI. Trimming cost V 6 bases and J 10 bases, with 19 bases left between them. The CDR3 is made up of 14 amino acids. The CDR3 protein is CASRESFTGMEQFF. The CDR3, as DNA: TGTGCCAGCAGAGAGTCTTTCACAGGGATGGAGCAGTTCTTC.

This chain connects TRBV27 to TRBJ2-7; 10 positions agree with TRBD1. Germline V gene lookup returns CDR1 MNHEY and CDR2 SMNVEV (reference sequence). V dropped 5 bases and J dropped 7; count of bases not matched to a gene: 8. The CDR3 totals 14 residues. CDR3 DNA sequence: TGTGCCAGCAGTCCCGGGACAGGGGCCTGGGAGCAGTACTTC. Amino acid sequence: CASSPGTGAWEQYF.

The chain joins TRBV27 to TRBJ2-3, with D unclear. Germline loops: CDR1 MNHEY, CDR2 SMNVEV (reference sequence). The V end was cut by 2 bases, the J end by 4 bases, with 7 bases between. This CDR3 is 13 amino acids long. Here the CDR3 DNA reads TGTGCCAGCAGTTTACGTAAATCAGATACGCAGTATTTT. Translating it yields CASSLRKSDTQYF.

V gene TRBV6-5 combines with J gene TRBJ2-5, with D perhaps TRBD1 (5 bases). The germline V gene encodes CDR1 MNHEY and CDR2 SVGAGI. The CDR3 extends over 13 amino acids. The V end lost 6 bases, the J end lost 3 bases, and 11 bases lay between the germline ends. The CDR3 bases are TGTGCCAGCAGCCCACAAGGGGAAGAGACCCAGTACTTC. Encoded protein: CASSPQGEETQYF.

This clone was observed once. J is TRBJ2-5 and V is TRBV4-1; TRBD2 aligns across 8 bases. V trimming: 5 bases; J trimming: 5 bases; junction bases outside the gene matches: 10. Per germline, CDR1 MGHRA and CDR2 YSYEKL. The CDR3 is 15 amino acids. The CDR3 DNA is TGCGCCAGCAGCAGTATAGCGGGACTTCAGGAGACCCAGTACTTC. This codes for CASSSIAGLQETQYF.

This rearrangement joins TRBV29-1 to TRBJ1-2; no clear D. CDR1 and CDR2 (germline): SQVTM, ANQGSEA. The V and J ends lost 0 bases and 0 bases respectively, with 5 bases between them. The CDR3 runs to 13 residues. In DNA form, the CDR3 reads TGCAGCGTTGAAGAAGTGGCTAACTATGGCTACACCTTC. This translates into CSVEEVANYGYTF.

The chain couples TRBV9 to TRBJ2-1, with 12 positions matching TRBD2. Germline CDR1 SGDLS, CDR2 YYNGEE. V lost 3 bases to trimming and J lost 7 bases; unmatched junction nucleotides: 5. The CDR3 totals 15 residues. In nucleotides, the CDR3 is TGTGCCAGCAGCGCTAGCGGGAGGGCCGGGAATGAGCAGTTCTTC. Translated, it gives CASSASGRAGNEQFF.

This chain joins TRBV29-1 and TRBJ2-1; TRBD2 matches at 14 bases. Germline V lookup: CDR1 SQVTM, CDR2 ANQGSEA. V gave up 1 base and J gave up 7 bases; unmatched junction bases: 9. The CDR3 contains 17 residues. CDR3 residues: CSVEVTTSGRVGNEQFF. As DNA, the CDR3 is TGCAGCGTTGAAGTGACGACTAGCGGGAGGGTCGGAAATGAGCAGTTCTTC.

V is TRBV2 and J is TRBJ2-7, with TRBD2 identical over 12 bases. This CDR3 contains 16 residues. Germline values: CDR1 SNHLY, CDR2 FYNNEI. V was clipped by 5 bases and J by 7 bases; unmatched bases: 12. The CDR3 reads CASSMQTSGSANEQYF. CDR3 nucleotide sequence: TGTGCCAGCAGTATGCAGACTAGCGGGAGTGCGAATGAGCAGTACTTC.

This clone was counted between two and nine times. This same CDR3 is encoded by further DNA sequences in the sample. The chain is built from TRBV29-1 and TRBJ2-7; no firm D call. Germline V lookup: CDR1 SQVTM, CDR2 ANQGSEA. CDR3 length: 11 residues. Trimming took 0 bases from V and 3 from J, leaving 3 bases between them. The CDR3 coding sequence is TGCAGCGTTGAAGATCGCTACGAGCAGTACTTC. Protein product: CSVEDRYEQYF.

The J gene is TRBJ2-7, the V gene TRBV5-1, with D possibly matching TRBD2 (6 bases). V lost 4 bases and J 4 bases, leaving 24 bases between the germline ends. CDR3 size: 17 residues. CDR1 SGHRS and CDR2 YFSETQ come from the germline V gene. CDR3 DNA sequence: TGCGCCAGCAGCCACCTCCAAACCTTTGGCGGGGCTTACGAGCAGTACTTC. Protein product: CASSHLQTFGGAYEQYF.

The chain has TRBV29-1 and TRBJ2-7; D perhaps matches TRBD2 (5 bases). Trimming pared 4 bases from V and 0 bases from J, leaving 10 bases between. The CDR3 is 13 amino acids. Germline V gene sequence: CDR1 SQVTM, CDR2 ANQGSEA. The CDR3 spells CSVVRESSYEQYF. Here the CDR3 DNA reads TGCAGCGTTGTGAGGGAGTCCTCCTACGAGCAGTACTTC.

The chain recombines TRBV7-2 with TRBJ1-1, with D uncertain. CDR1 and CDR2 from the germline V gene are SGHTA and FQGNSA. The CDR3 is 15 amino acids. Trimming cost V 2 bases and J 0 bases, with 10 bases left between them. CDR3 sequence (DNA): TGTGCCAGCAGCTTATCTCCTCCACTGAACACTGAAGCTTTCTTT. This sequence encodes CASSLSPPLNTEAFF. The full variable domain, rest sourced from reference TRBV7-2 and TRBJ1-1, is GAGVSQSPSNKVTEKGKDVELRCDPISGHTALYWYRQSLGQGLEFLIYFQGNSAPDKSGLPSDRFSAERTGGSVSTLTIQRTQQEDSAVYLCASSLSPPLNTEAFFGQGTRLTVV.

The chain combines TRBV5-1 with TRBJ2-2, with unresolved D. CDR3 length: 12 residues. V was clipped by 0 bases and J by 7 bases, with 4 bases between them. CDR1 and CDR2 from the germline V gene are SGHRS and YFSETQ. CDR3 residues: CASSLAGGELFF. CDR3 bases: TGCGCCAGCAGCTTGGCTGGCGGGGAGCTGTTTTTT. Complete variable domain (other parts from reference TRBV5-1 and TRBJ2-2): KAGVTQTPRYLIKTRGQQVTLSCSPISGHRSVSWYQQTPGQGLQFLFEYFSETQRNKGNFPGRFSGRQFSNSRSEMNVSTLELGDSALYLCASSLAGGELFFGEGSRLTVL.

In its sample, this clone was seen a few times. The chain links TRBV5-1 to TRBJ2-1; TRBD2 might be the D (6 bases). The CDR3 extends over 15 amino acids. From germline, CDR1 is SGHRS and CDR2 YFSETQ. The V gene lost 7 bases and the J gene lost 3 bases, with 17 bases spanning the gap. CDR3 sequence: CASGLRDANYNEQFF. The CDR3 nucleotides read TGCGCCAGCGGCCTGCGGGACGCAAACTACAATGAGCAGTTCTTC.